The 22 T cell receptor beta chains below were found in one sample sequenced in a study of technical replicates of blood from several donors. The table came from immunoSEQ multiplex PCR; TCRdb's copy has only in-frame clones and leaves some out. The sample gives 90,000 or so clones, just under 95% of which show up once; 0.3% to 0.35% is in the top ten. Sequencing used T cells isolated from PBMCs. The receptors originated from a human donor in good health.

V gene TRBV4-3 combines with J gene TRBJ2-3; a possible D gene is TRBD1 (6 bases). The CDR3 has 16 residues. The germline gives CDR1 LGHNA, CDR2 YSLEER. Trimming left V 3 bases short and J 0 bases short, with 13 bases between. The CDR3 DNA is TGCGCCAGCAGCCAGGTCGGGACACACAGCACAGATACGCAGTATTTT. This sequence encodes CASSQVGTHSTDTQYF.

V gene TRBV7-2 combines with J gene TRBJ2-3; tentative D call: TRBD1 (5 bases). The V gene's germline CDR1 is SGHTA and CDR2 FQGNSA. CDR3 length: 16 amino acids. V dropped 1 base and J dropped 6 bases, with 17 bases sitting between them. The CDR3 nucleotides read TGTGCCAGCAGCTTAGGGGGCTTCATTAGGTTGGATACGCAGTATTTT. This encodes CASSLGGFIRLDTQYF.

The chain carries TRBV5-6 and TRBJ1-1; D is ambiguous. The CDR3 loop spans 13 amino acids. V was trimmed by 4 bases and J by 2 bases, leaving 9 bases between them. The V gene's germline CDR1 is SGHDT and CDR2 YYEEEE. The CDR3 nucleotides read TGTGCCAGCAGCGCTAACTTTAACACTGAAGCTTTCTTT. Its protein is CASSANFNTEAFF. Full variable domain (outside the CDR3, taken from reference TRBV5-6 and TRBJ1-1): DAGVTQSPTHLIKTRGQQVTLRCSPKSGHDTVSWYQQALGQGPQFIFQYYEEEERQRGNFPDRFSGHQFPNYSSELNVNALLLGDSALYLCASSANFNTEAFFGQGTRLTVV.

This clone was observed once. The DNA for the CDR3 is TGTGCCAGCAGCTTGGTAGGGACAGCCTTCTCTGGAAACACCATATATTTT. The encoded protein is CASSLVGTAFSGNTIYF. The chain couples TRBV5-6 to TRBJ1-3, with 7 bases that match TRBD1. Per the germline V gene, CDR1 is SGHDT and CDR2 is YYEEEE. With V trimmed by 0 bases and J by 0 bases, 6 bases remained unmatched. The CDR3 contains 17 residues.

The V gene is TRBV27, the J gene TRBJ2-1; D not certain. Germline lookup yields CDR1 MNHEY and CDR2 SMNVEV (reference sequence). V was clipped by 5 bases and J by 8 bases, with 13 bases between them. This CDR3 region has 13 residues. The CDR3 DNA reads as TGTGCCAGCAGTCCGTCAACTTCCGATGAGCAGTTCTTC. Translation: CASSPSTSDEQFF.

The genes are TRBV7-2 and TRBJ1-2; D might be TRBD1 (6 bases). From germline, CDR1 is SGHTA and CDR2 FQGNSA. V was cut by 6 bases and J by 8 bases, with 25 bases left in between. CDR3 size: 16 residues. CDR3 nucleotide sequence: TGTGCCAGCAGTACGCCCAACAGGGATCATTCGAGGGGCTACACCTTC. Its protein is CASSTPNRDHSRGYTF.

This clone showed up just once. The chain employs TRBV10-1 and TRBJ2-1; 8 positions match TRBD2. Germline V gene data show CDR1 as WNHNN and CDR2 as SYGVQD (reference sequence). Losses at the gene ends were 2 bases for V and 9 bases for J; bases not matched to a gene: 9. The CDR3 runs to 15 residues. The CDR3 sequence is CASSEGGTRVSEQFF. The CDR3 nucleotides are TGCGCCAGCAGTGAGGGCGGGACTAGGGTGAGTGAGCAGTTCTTC.

The chain combines TRBV5-1 with TRBJ2-5; 8 positions agree with TRBD1. The V segment lost 4 bases and the J segment 5 bases; nucleotides outside the gene matches: 10. Germline assignment: CDR1 SGHRS and CDR2 YFSETQ. The CDR3 runs 15 residues. CDR3 residues: CASSVQGQGSETQYF. The CDR3 DNA reads TGCGCCAGCAGCGTACAAGGACAGGGTAGCGAGACCCAGTACTTC.

Comment on this clone: The sample has other DNA sequences that encode this CDR3 too. The V and J genes are TRBV2 and TRBJ2-5; tentative D call: TRBD1 (5 bases). Germline CDR1 is SNHLY and CDR2 is FYNNEI. The CDR3 contains 12 residues. V was pared by 7 bases and J by 5 bases, with 11 bases between. The DNA of the CDR3 is TGTGCCAGCACAGGGCGCAGGGAGACCCAGTACTTC. It is translated as CASTGRRETQYF.

The J gene is TRBJ2-7, the V gene TRBV7-2; 12 bases line up with TRBD2. This CDR3 has 16 amino acids. Germline values: CDR1 SGHTA, CDR2 FQGNSA. With V trimmed by 3 bases and J by 1 base, 4 bases remained unmatched. CDR3 nucleotides: TGTGCCAGCAGCTTCCCTAGCGGGAGGGATTCCTACGAGCAGTACTTC. Its protein product is CASSFPSGRDSYEQYF.

Written as DNA, the CDR3 is TGTGCCAGCAGTTCGGGGGTGCCTAATGAAAAACTGTTTTTT. Its translation is CASSSGVPNEKLFF. The V and J genes are TRBV27 and TRBJ1-4; weak D call: TRBD1 (5 bases). This CDR3 comprises 14 residues. Trimming cost V 4 bases and J 3 bases, with 9 bases left between them. Germline assignment: CDR1 MNHEY and CDR2 SMNVEV (reference sequence).

The chain employs TRBV9 and TRBJ2-1; 10 nucleotides align to TRBD2. CDR3 length: 14 amino acids. Per the germline V gene, CDR1 is SGDLS and CDR2 is YYNGEE. With V trimmed by 4 bases and J by 7 bases, 5 bases remained unmatched. The CDR3 DNA reads as TGTGCCAGCAGCCCTAGCGGGAGTAGGAATGAGCAGTTCTTC. It codes for CASSPSGSRNEQFF.

This rearrangement joins TRBV27 to TRBJ1-2, with D possibly matching TRBD1 (5 bases). This CDR3 comprises 14 residues. From germline, CDR1 is MNHEY and CDR2 SMNVEV (reference sequence). Trimming removed 4 bases at V and 8 bases at J, with 17 bases between. The CDR3 loop reads CASSSSSETEGYTF. In nucleotides, the CDR3 is TGTGCCAGCAGTTCCTCCTCCGAGACAGAAGGCTACACCTTC.

J is TRBJ2-3 and V is TRBV7-3, with 10 bases fitting TRBD2. Looked up from germline, CDR1 is SGHTA and CDR2 is FQGTGA. The trim removed 4 bases at V and 7 bases at J, leaving 8 bases unmatched. The CDR3 spans 15 residues. The CDR3 DNA follows: TGTGCCAGCAGCTACGGGGCTAGCGGGGGATATACGCAGTATTTT. This translates into CASSYGASGGYTQYF. Combining the CDR3 with reference TRBV7-3 and TRBJ2-3 gives the whole variable domain GAGVSQTPSNKVTEKGKYVELRCDPISGHTALYWYRQSLGQGPEFLIYFQGTGAADDSGLPNDRFFAVRPEGSVSTLKIQRTERGDSAVYLCASSYGASGGYTQYFGPGTRLTVL.

V gene TRBV5-5 combines with J gene TRBJ1-2; D is unresolved. In germline, CDR1 is SGHKS, CDR2 YYEKEE (reference sequence). This CDR3 is built from 13 residues. The V end lost 3 bases, the J end lost 8 bases, and 14 bases lay between the germline ends. The CDR3 sequence: CASSSNKGEGYTF. The CDR3 DNA follows: TGTGCCAGCAGCTCTAATAAGGGAGAGGGCTACACCTTC.

This chain uses TRBV4-3 with TRBJ2-3, with 7 bases lining up with TRBD1. Germline CDR1 and CDR2: LGHNA and YSLEER. The junction had 11 bases not matched to a gene; V was cut back by 0 bases and J by 2 bases. The CDR3 has 18 residues. The CDR3 is CASSQDDLTGTFTDTQYF. The CDR3 DNA follows: TGCGCCAGCAGCCAAGACGATCTGACAGGGACATTCACAGATACGCAGTATTTT.

This clone is a singleton in its sample. This chain joins TRBV7-9 and TRBJ2-6; D call uncertain. Per the germline V gene, CDR1 is SEHNR and CDR2 is FQNEAQ (reference sequence). The V and J ends lost 1 base and 0 bases respectively, with 7 bases between them. CDR3 length: 16 residues. The CDR3 here is CASSLDIYSGANVLTF. The CDR3 nucleotides read TGTGCCAGCAGCTTAGACATATACTCTGGGGCCAACGTCCTGACTTTC.

The CDR3 reads CASSSLNVAQGFYNEQFF. CDR3 nucleotide sequence: TGTGCCAGCAGTTCGCTTAATGTCGCTCAGGGTTTCTACAATGAGCAGTTCTTC. The chain joins TRBV28 to TRBJ2-1; weak D call: TRBD1 (5 bases). The CDR3 totals 18 residues. V was pared by 4 bases and J by 3 bases, with 22 bases between. From germline, CDR1 is MDHEN and CDR2 SYDVKM. The full variable domain, completed using reference TRBV28 and TRBJ2-1, is DVKVTQSSRYLVKRTGEKVFLECVQDMDHENMFWYRQDPGLGLRLIYFSYDVKMKEKGDIPEGYSVSREKKERFSLILESASTNQTSMYLCASSSLNVAQGFYNEQFFGPGTRLTVL.

V usage is TRBV6-5 and J usage is TRBJ2-7, with D possibly TRBD1 on 5 matching bases. The CDR3 is made up of 13 amino acids. Trimming stripped 5 bases from V and 6 bases from J, with 14 bases between. The germline gives CDR1 MNHEY, CDR2 SVGAGI. The CDR3 DNA reads as TGTGCCAGCAGTAGGCAGGGAAGGGTCGAGCAGTACTTC. It yields the protein CASSRQGRVEQYF.

The chain carries TRBV6-1 and TRBJ1-1; 7 bases align to TRBD1. The ends lost 7 bases at V and 4 bases at J; junction bases unmatched: 6. The CDR3 length is 13 residues. Germline V lookup: CDR1 MNHNS, CDR2 SASEGT. The CDR3 spells CASNLQGVTEAFF. The CDR3 DNA is TGTGCCAGCAACCTTCAGGGGGTCACTGAAGCTTTCTTT.

The J gene is TRBJ2-5, the V gene TRBV5-5; D is possibly TRBD1 (6 bases). The CDR3 is made up of 12 amino acids. Looked up from germline, CDR1 is SGHKS and CDR2 is YYEKEE (reference sequence). Trimming shortened V by 1 base and J by 5 bases, and 6 bases separated the two germline ends. Here the CDR3 reads CASSLRGETQYF. For the CDR3, the DNA is TGTGCCAGCAGCTTGAGGGGGGAGACCCAGTACTTC. Full variable domain (missing parts from reference TRBV5-5 and TRBJ2-5): DAGVTQSPTHLIKTRGQQVTLRCSPISGHKSVSWYQQVLGQGPQFIFQYYEKEERGRGNFPDRFSARQFPNYSSELNVNALLLGDSALYLCASSLRGETQYFGPGTRLLVL.

This chain connects TRBV27 to TRBJ2-7; D may be TRBD2 (5 bases). CDR3 length: 13 amino acids. Germline loops: CDR1 MNHEY, CDR2 SMNVEV (reference sequence). V dropped 2 bases and J dropped 3 bases, with 8 bases sitting between them. CDR3 amino acids: CASSLTGSYEQYF. Written as DNA, the CDR3 is TGTGCCAGCAGTTTAACGGGGAGCTACGAGCAGTACTTC.